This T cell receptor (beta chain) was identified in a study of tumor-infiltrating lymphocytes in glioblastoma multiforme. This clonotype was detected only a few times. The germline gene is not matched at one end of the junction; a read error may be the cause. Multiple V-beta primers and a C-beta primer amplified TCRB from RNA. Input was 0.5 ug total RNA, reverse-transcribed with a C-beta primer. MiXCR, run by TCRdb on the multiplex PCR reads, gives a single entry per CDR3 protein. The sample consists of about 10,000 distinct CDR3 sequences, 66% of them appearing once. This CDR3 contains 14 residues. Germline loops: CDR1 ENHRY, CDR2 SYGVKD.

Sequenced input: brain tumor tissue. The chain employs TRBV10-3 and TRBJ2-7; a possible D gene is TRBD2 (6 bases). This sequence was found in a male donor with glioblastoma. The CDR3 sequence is CSISETGRGYEQYF. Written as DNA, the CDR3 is TGTTCCATCAGTGAGACGGGACGGGGGTACGAGCAGTACTTC.